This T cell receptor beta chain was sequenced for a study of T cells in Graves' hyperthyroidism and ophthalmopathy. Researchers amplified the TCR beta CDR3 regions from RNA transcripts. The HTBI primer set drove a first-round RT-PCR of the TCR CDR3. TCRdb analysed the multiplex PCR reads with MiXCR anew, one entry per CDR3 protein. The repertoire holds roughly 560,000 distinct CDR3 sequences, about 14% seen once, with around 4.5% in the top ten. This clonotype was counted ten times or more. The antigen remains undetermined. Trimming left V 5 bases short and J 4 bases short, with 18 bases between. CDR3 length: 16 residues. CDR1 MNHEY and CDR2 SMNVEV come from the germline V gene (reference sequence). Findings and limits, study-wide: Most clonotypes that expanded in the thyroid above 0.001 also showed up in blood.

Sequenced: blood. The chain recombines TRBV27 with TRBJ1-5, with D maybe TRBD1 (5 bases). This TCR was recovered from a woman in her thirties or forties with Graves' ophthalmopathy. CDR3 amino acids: CASSEMGPRVNQPQHF. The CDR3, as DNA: TGTGCCAGCAGTGAAATGGGACCGCGGGTTAATCAGCCCCAGCATTTT.